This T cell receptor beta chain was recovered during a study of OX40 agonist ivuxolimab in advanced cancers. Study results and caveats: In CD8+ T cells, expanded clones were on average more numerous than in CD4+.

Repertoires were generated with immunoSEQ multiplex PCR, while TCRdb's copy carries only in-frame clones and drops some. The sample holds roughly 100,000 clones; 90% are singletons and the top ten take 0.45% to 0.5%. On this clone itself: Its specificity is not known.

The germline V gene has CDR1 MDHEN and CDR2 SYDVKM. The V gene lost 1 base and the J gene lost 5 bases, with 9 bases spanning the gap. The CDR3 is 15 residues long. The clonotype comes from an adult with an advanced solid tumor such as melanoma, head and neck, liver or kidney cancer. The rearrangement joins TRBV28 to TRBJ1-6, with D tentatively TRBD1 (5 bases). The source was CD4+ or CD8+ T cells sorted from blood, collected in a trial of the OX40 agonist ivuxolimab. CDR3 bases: TGTGCCAGCAGTTTATCAGGGTCAAATAATTCACCCCTCCACTTT. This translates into CASSLSGSNNSPLHF.